Each of the 11 T cell receptor beta chains below was sequenced from the same sample in a study of blood T cell repertoires in COVID-19. Libraries were prepared by immunoSEQ multiplex PCR; TCRdb keeps only in-frame clonotypes and omits some of them. The sample shows 360,000 or so clones, about nine tenths of them seen only once. The sample taken for sequencing was peripheral blood. Receptors were obtained from a woman in her fifties or sixties with COVID-19, enrolled during active disease.

This clone has a handful of counts. The chain uses TRBV2 and TRBJ1-1; the match to TRBD1 covers 8 bases. The V gene end was trimmed by 6 bases and the J gene end by 5 bases; junction bases not matched to a gene: 11. CDR1 and CDR2 from the germline V gene are SNHLY and FYNNEI. The CDR3 contains 15 residues. As DNA, the CDR3 is TGTGCCAGCAGATCCGACAGGGGAAGGGGAACTGAAGCTTTCTTT. Translating gives CASRSDRGRGTEAFF. Together with reference TRBV2 and TRBJ1-1, the CDR3 gives the full variable domain: EPEVTQTPSHQVTQMGQEVILRCVPISNHLYFYWYRQILGQKVEFLVSFYNNEISEKSEIFDDQFSVERPDGSNFTLKIRSTKLEDSAMYFCASRSDRGRGTEAFFGQGTRLTVV.

The chain links TRBV28 to TRBJ1-2; perhaps TRBD1 as D (5 bases). The CDR3 loop spans 16 amino acids. Germline V gene sequence: CDR1 MDHEN, CDR2 SYDVKM. V shed 3 bases and J shed 2 bases, with 16 bases lying between them. CDR3 sequence reads: CASSLVNPGLNYGYTF. For the CDR3, the DNA is TGTGCCAGCAGTTTGGTTAACCCAGGGCTAAACTATGGCTACACCTTC.

This chain uses TRBV15 with TRBJ1-4; 7 bases agree with TRBD1. The CDR3 runs 15 residues. In germline, CDR1 is LNHNV, CDR2 YYDKDF (reference sequence). V shed 2 bases and J 6 bases; nucleotides not matched to a gene: 6. CDR3 region: CATSRYRGVDEKLFF. CDR3 DNA sequence: TGTGCCACCAGCAGATACAGGGGTGTGGATGAAAAACTGTTTTTT. Full variable domain (remainder filled in from reference TRBV15 and TRBJ1-4): DAMVIQNPRYQVTQFGKPVTLSCSQTLNHNVMYWYQQKSSQAPKLLFHYYDKDFNNEADTPDNFQSRRPNTSFCFLDIRSPGLGDTAMYLCATSRYRGVDEKLFFGSGTQLSVL.

This rearrangement joins TRBV2 to TRBJ1-2; TRBD1 might be the D (6 bases). CDR3 size: 13 residues. V was trimmed by 10 bases and J by 4 bases, leaving 16 bases between them. From germline, CDR1 is SNHLY and CDR2 FYNNEI. In DNA form, the CDR3 reads TGTGCCACGAAGGACAGAACCGGCTATGGCTACACCTTC. It translates to CATKDRTGYGYTF. Full variable domain (missing parts from reference TRBV2 and TRBJ1-2): EPEVTQTPSHQVTQMGQEVILRCVPISNHLYFYWYRQILGQKVEFLVSFYNNEISEKSEIFDDQFSVERPDGSNFTLKIRSTKLEDSAMYFCATKDRTGYGYTFGSGTRLTVV.

V is TRBV27 and J is TRBJ1-1; tentatively, D is TRBD1 (6 bases). CDR1 and CDR2 from the germline V gene are MNHEY and SMNVEV (reference sequence). Trimming shortened V by 6 bases and J by 5 bases, and 16 bases separated the two germline ends. This CDR3 has 14 amino acids. CDR3 sequence reads: CASRPTGPGTEAFF. The CDR3 coding sequence is TGTGCCAGCAGACCTACAGGGCCGGGTACTGAAGCTTTCTTT.

CDR3 coding DNA: TGTGCCAGCAGTGCTACAGGGGGCACAGGAAACACCATATATTTT. Its translation is CASSATGGTGNTIYF. The V gene is TRBV28, the J gene TRBJ1-3, with 9 bases fitting TRBD1. The CDR3 extends over 15 amino acids. The junction had 6 bases not matched to a gene; V was cut back by 5 bases and J by 4 bases. The germline V gene has CDR1 MDHEN and CDR2 SYDVKM.

The chain carries TRBV2 and TRBJ2-5, with D possibly being TRBD1 (5 bases). The germline CDR1 and CDR2 sequences are SNHLY and FYNNEI. The V gene lost 2 bases and the J gene lost 0 bases, with 10 bases spanning the gap. This CDR3 is built from 15 residues. This CDR3 is CASSEQGWYQETQYF. CDR3 in DNA: TGTGCCAGCAGTGAACAGGGCTGGTACCAAGAGACCCAGTACTTC.

The J gene is TRBJ1-4, the V gene TRBV10-3; D perhaps matches TRBD1 (5 bases). V was cut by 0 bases and J by 3 bases, with 17 bases left in between. Germline loops: CDR1 ENHRY, CDR2 SYGVKD. There are 18 residues in the CDR3. As DNA, the CDR3 is TGTGCCATCAGTGAGTCCGGGGGTTACATAGGTTCTAATGAAAAACTGTTTTTT. Amino acids: CAISESGGYIGSNEKLFF.

The chain recombines TRBV5-1 with TRBJ2-3; 11 bases match TRBD2. The ends lost 5 bases at V and 4 bases at J; junction bases unmatched: 9. This CDR3 has 16 amino acids. CDR1 is SGHRS, CDR2 YFSETQ, per germline. The DNA of the CDR3 is TGCGCCAGCAGTCTTAGCGGGGGGGCTATCGCAGATACGCAGTATTTT. Translation: CASSLSGGAIADTQYF. The variable domain in full, with the rest retrieved from reference TRBV5-1 and TRBJ2-3, is KAGVTQTPRYLIKTRGQQVTLSCSPISGHRSVSWYQQTPGQGLQFLFEYFSETQRNKGNFPGRFSGRQFSNSRSEMNVSTLELGDSALYLCASSLSGGAIADTQYFGPGTRLTVL.

In this sample, this clone turned up once. The rearrangement uses TRBV7-3 and TRBJ2-3, with 8 bases aligning to TRBD1. This CDR3 is 14 amino acids long. V lost 6 bases to trimming and J lost 0 bases; unmatched junction nucleotides: 2. The germline gives CDR1 SGHTA, CDR2 FQGTGA. The CDR3 is CASSYRGSTDTQYF. The CDR3 region has the DNA TGTGCCAGCAGTTACAGGGGGAGCACAGATACGCAGTATTTT.

The chain joins TRBV5-6 to TRBJ1-1, with 7 bases that match TRBD1. The V gene end was trimmed by 6 bases and the J gene end by 2 bases; junction bases not matched to a gene: 7. Per germline, CDR1 SGHDT and CDR2 YYEEEE. The CDR3 is 14 amino acids. In DNA, the CDR3 is TGTGCCAGCAAAGTTCAGGGGGAAAACACTGAAGCTTTCTTT. Residues: CASKVQGENTEAFF.